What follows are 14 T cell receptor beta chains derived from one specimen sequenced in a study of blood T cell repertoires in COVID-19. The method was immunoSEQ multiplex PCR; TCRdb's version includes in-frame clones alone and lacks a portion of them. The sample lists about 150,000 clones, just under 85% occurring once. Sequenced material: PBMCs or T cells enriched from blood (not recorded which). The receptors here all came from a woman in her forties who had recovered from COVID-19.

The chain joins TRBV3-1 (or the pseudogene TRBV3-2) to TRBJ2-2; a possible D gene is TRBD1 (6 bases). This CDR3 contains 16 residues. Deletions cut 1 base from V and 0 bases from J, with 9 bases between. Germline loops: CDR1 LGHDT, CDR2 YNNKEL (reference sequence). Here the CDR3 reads CASSQVRGSNTGELFF. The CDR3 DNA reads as TGTGCCAGCAGCCAAGTCAGGGGTTCGAACACCGGGGAGCTGTTTTTT.

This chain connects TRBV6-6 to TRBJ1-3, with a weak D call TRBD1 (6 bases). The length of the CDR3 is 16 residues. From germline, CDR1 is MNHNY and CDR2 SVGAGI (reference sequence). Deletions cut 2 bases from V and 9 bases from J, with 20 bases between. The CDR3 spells CASSYPQGGNRGTIYF. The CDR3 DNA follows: TGTGCCAGCAGTTACCCACAGGGAGGGAACCGGGGCACCATATATTTT.

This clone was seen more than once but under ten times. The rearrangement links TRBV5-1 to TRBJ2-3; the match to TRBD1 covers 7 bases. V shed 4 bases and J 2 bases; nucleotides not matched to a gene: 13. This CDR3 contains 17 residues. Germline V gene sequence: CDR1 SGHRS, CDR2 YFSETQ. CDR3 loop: CASSEPVRGKVTDTQYF. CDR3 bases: TGCGCCAGCAGCGAGCCCGTCAGGGGGAAGGTCACAGATACGCAGTATTTT.

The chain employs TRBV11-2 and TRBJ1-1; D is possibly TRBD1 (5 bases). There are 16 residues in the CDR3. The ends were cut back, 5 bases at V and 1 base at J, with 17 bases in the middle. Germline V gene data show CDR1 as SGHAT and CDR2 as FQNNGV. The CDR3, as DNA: TGTGCCAGCAGCCCCGACAGTGCCTCCTCGAACACTGAAGCTTTCTTT. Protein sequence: CASSPDSASSNTEAFF.

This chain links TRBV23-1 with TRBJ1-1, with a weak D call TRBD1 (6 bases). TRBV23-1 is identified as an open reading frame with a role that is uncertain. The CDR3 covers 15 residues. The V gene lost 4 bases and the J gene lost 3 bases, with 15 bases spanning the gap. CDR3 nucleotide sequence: TGCGCCAGCAGTCTAAGCACAGGGTTCGACACTGAAGCTTTCTTT. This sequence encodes CASSLSTGFDTEAFF.

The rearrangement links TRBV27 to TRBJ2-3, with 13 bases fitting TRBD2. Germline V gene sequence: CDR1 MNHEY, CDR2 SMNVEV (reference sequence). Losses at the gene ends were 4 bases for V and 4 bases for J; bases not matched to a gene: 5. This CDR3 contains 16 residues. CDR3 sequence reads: CASSSLLAGGADTQYF. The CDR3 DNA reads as TGTGCCAGCAGTTCCTTACTAGCGGGAGGGGCAGATACGCAGTATTTT.

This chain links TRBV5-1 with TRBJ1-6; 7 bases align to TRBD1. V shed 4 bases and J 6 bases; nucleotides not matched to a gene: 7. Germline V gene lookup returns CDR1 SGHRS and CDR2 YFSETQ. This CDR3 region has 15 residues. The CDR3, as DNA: TGCGCCAGCAGCACGGGTCCAGGGGGTAATTCACCCCTCCACTTT. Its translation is CASSTGPGGNSPLHF.

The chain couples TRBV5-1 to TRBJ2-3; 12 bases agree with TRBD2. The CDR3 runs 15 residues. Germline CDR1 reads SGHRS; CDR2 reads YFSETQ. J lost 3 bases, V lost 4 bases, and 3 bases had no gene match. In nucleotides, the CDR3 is TGCGCCAGCAGCCCAGGACTAGCGGGAACAGATACGCAGTATTTT. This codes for CASSPGLAGTDTQYF.

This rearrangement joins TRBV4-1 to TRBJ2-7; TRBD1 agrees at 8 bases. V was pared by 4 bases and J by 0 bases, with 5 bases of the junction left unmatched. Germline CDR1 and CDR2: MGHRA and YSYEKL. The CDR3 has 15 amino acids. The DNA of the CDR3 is TGCGCCAGCAGCCCAAGCAGGGGGCTCTCCTACGAGCAGTACTTC. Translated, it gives CASSPSRGLSYEQYF.

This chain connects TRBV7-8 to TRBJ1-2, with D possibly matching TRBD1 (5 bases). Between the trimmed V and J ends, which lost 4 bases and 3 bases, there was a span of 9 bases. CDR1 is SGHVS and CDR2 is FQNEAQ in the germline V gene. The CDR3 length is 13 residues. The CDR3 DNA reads TGTGCCAGCAGCTCCGACAGCCACTATGGCTACACCTTC. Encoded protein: CASSSDSHYGYTF.

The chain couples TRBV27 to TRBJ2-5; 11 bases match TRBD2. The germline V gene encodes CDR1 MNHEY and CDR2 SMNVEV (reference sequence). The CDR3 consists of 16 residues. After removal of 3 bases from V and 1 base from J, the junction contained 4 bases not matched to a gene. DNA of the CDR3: TGTGCCAGCAGTTTCTTGGGGACTAGCGGCCAAGAGACCCAGTACTTC. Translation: CASSFLGTSGQETQYF.

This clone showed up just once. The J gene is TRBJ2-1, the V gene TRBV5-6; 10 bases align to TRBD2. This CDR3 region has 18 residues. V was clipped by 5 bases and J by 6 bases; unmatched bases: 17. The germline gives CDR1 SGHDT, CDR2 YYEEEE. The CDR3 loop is CASSHGSPSGSLFNEQFF. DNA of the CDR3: TGTGCCAGCAGTCACGGGTCCCCTAGCGGGAGTTTGTTCAATGAGCAGTTCTTC.

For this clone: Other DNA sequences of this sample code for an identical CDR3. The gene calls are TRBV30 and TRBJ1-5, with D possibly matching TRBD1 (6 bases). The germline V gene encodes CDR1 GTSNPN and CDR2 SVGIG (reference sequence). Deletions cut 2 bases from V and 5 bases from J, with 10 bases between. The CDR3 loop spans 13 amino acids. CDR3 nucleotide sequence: TGTGCCTGGAGTTTGGACAGAGATCAGCCCCAGCATTTT. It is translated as CAWSLDRDQPQHF.

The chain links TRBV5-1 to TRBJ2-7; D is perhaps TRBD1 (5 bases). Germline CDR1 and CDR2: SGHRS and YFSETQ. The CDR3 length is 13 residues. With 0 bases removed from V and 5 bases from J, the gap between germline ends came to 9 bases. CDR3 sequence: CASSLGPGNEQYF. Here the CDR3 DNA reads TGCGCCAGCAGCTTGGGTCCAGGGAACGAGCAGTACTTC.